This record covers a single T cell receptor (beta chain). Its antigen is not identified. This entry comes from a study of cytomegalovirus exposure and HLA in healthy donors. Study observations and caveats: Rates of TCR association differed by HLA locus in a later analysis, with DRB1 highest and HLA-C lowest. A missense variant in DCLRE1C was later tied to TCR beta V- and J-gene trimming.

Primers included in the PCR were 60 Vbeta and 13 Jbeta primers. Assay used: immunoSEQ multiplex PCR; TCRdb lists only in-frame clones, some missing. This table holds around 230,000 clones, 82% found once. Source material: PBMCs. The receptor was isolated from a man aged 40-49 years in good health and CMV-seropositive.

This chain's CDR3 is CASSLPDRGAGELFF. Here the CDR3 DNA reads TGTGCCAGCAGCCTCCCGGACAGGGGCGCCGGGGAGCTGTTTTTT. V and J are TRBV5-6 and TRBJ2-2; 9 bases fit TRBD1. This CDR3 has 15 residues. After removal of 4 bases from V and 6 bases from J, the junction contained 7 bases not matched to a gene. Per the germline V gene, CDR1 is SGHDT and CDR2 is YYEEEE.